This T cell receptor (beta chain) was recorded in a study of T cell responses to AZD1222 COVID-19 vaccine (dated by TCRdb to the early 2020s). Looking at the study overall: AZD1222 recipients whose second dose came at about 4 weeks and those whose second dose came at about 12 weeks were combined into one group, since spike-specific TCR depth and breadth did not differ between the two schedules. TCR sequencing was performed for about 240 trial participants, of whom around 200 were given two doses of AZD1222 and 26 were given two doses of MenACWY control vaccine. Enrollment into the trials was organized by age into subgroups of 18-55, 56-69 and 70-plus years, and those subgroups contained approximately 150, 30 and 60 TCR-sequenced participants, respectively.

Regarding this clone: The antigen it binds to is not known. Per-nucleotide qualities are absent, and no much larger clonotype sits a single base away.

V lost 8 bases and J lost 10 bases; the stretch between them is 12 bases long. Reading from cysteine to phenylalanine, the CDR3 counts 12 amino acids. Just CDR3 DNA is preserved here, 36 bases in frame from base 1. CDR1 is given as SGHDN and CDR2 as FVKESK, both from the germline V gene. Sample time point, as interpreted from the label and publication: baseline before first vaccination. The vaccinee samples were drawn from two UK trials, COV001 and COV002, one of which was a single-blind randomized controlled phase 2/3 trial testing AZD1222 (ChAdOx1 nCoV-19) in healthy adults. For TCRbeta chain sequencing, PBMC samples from trial participants were taken at day 0 and at day 28 after the second dose. The full study reports these points: Participants were mostly white British, with more females than males. The authors suggested clonal diversity may have been underestimated. Vaccine-associated CD4 TCRs spanned the whole spike protein, with dominant responses in regions 160-218 and 743-854. Reportedly, close to half of the unique spike-specific TCRs recognized epitopes lying outside the regions that are mutated in the B.1.351 and B.1.1.7 variants. Conclusions about previously exposed vaccinees are limited, since just six AZD1222 recipients were seropositive for SARS-CoV-2 at baseline. A significant rise in spike-specific TCR breadth and depth was observed after two AZD1222 doses relative to day 0 and relative to MenACWY recipients. The 56-69-year group was small, and its depth increase did not reach significance, likely because of low power. Because no day 14 peak-response samples were available, repertoires were characterized only after the peak T cell response.

The CDR3 regions of human TCRbeta chains were analyzed by immunosequencing. In the original analysis: Repertoire TCRs were matched against a reference library of SARS-CoV-2-specific TCRs generated with the MIRA antigen-specificity platform. Breadth was defined as the fraction of unique TCRs that were SARS-CoV-2-associated. Depth was defined as the fraction of total T cells that were SARS-CoV-2-associated. Using the MIRA data, every spike-specific TCR was mapped to the spike region that the TCR reacted to and assigned to either a CD4 or a CD8 class. Log10-transformed breadth and depth values were compared by one-way ANOVA with Sidak's multiple comparisons tests. TCRdb carries this immuneACCESS record with in-frame sequences only. Its versions omit some clonotypes, under half of them owing to an unresolved V gene in the studies checked, with the rest unexplained. The V and J calls and clone size come from that table; D and trimming were worked out from the DNA. The sample yields under 200,000 clones; almost 95% were counted once. The top ten constitute 1% to 1.5% of the sample.

Material: peripheral blood, obtained on day 0 of AZD1222 vaccination. This receptor was taken from an adult in good health. The rearranged segments are TRBV14 and TRBJ1-6; matching of 6 bases hints at TRBD1 as the D gene. CDR3 protein: CASGGQGSPLHF. The nucleotides are TGTGCCAGCGGGGGGCAAGGGTCACCCCTCCACTTT.